In this sample, the clone carrying this T cell receptor beta chain turned up many times. The CDR3 sequence is 14 residues long. Trimming stripped 0 bases from V and 4 bases from J, with 10 bases between. Germline assignment: CDR1 SGHRS and CDR2 YFSETQ. TCRdb called the RT-PCR reads again in MiXCR, with one record for every CDR3 protein. Found here are about 700,000 distinct CDR3 sequences, approximately 15% of them singletons; the top ten hold 3.6%. J is TRBJ1-2 and V is TRBV5-1; D is ambiguous. Sequenced: memory CD4+ T cells from blood. This TCR came from a female donor in good health, serving as a healthy control. CDR3 sequence: CASSLGANLYGYTF. In DNA, the CDR3 is TGCGCCAGCAGCTTGGGTGCAAACCTCTATGGCTACACCTTC.